Presented here are 32 T cell receptor beta chains from one specimen sequenced in a study of CD8 T cells in ankylosing spondylitis. Their specific antigens are unknown. MiXCR was run by TCRdb on the 5' RACE reads, yielding one entry per CDR3 protein. This table holds about 440,000 distinct CDR3 sequences, approximately 17% found once. Findings and caveats of the study: In ankylosing spondylitis blood, a motif of several highly homologous TCR beta variants appeared characteristic.

Sequenced: blood, either unsorted or a sorted T cell fraction (not recorded which). The receptors come from a male donor with ankylosing spondylitis.

This clonotype has just a few counts. This chain connects TRBV6-1 to TRBJ2-3; 8 positions agree with TRBD1. The CDR3 is made up of 14 amino acids. V shed 6 bases, J shed 3 bases, and the junction held 5 bases outside the gene matches. CDR1 and CDR2 (germline): MNHNS, SASEGT. The CDR3 loop is CASRPGQGTDTQYF. CDR3 sequence (DNA): TGTGCCAGCAGGCCTGGACAGGGAACAGATACGCAGTATTTT.

This clonotype was picked up a small number of times. CDR3 amino acids: CASQKDGVASTQYF. DNA of the CDR3: TGTGCCAGCCAGAAGGACGGGGTAGCAAGCACGCAGTATTTT. The genes are TRBV6-1 and TRBJ2-3; possible D gene TRBD2, 5 bases. Germline CDR1 is MNHNS and CDR2 is SASEGT. This CDR3 is 14 amino acids long. Trimming stripped 8 bases from V and 9 bases from J, with 21 bases between.

The V gene is TRBV20-1, the J gene TRBJ1-5, with TRBD1 matching 7 bases. Germline V gene sequence: CDR1 DFQATT, CDR2 SNEGSKA (reference sequence). V gave up 6 bases and J gave up 7 bases; unmatched junction bases: 6. CDR3 length: 12 amino acids. The CDR3 nucleotides are TGCAGTGCAAACAGACAGGGCCAGCCCCAGCATTTT. Its translation is CSANRQGQPQHF.

This clonotype came up a few times. The chain recombines TRBV12-3 or TRBV12-4 with TRBJ1-1, with D hard to call. Trimming stripped 2 bases from V and 10 bases from J, with 8 bases between. The CDR3 is 11 amino acids. The CDR3 loop is CASSLRETAFF. The CDR3 nucleotides read TGTGCCAGCAGTTTACGGGAAACAGCTTTCTTT.

This clonotype was observed many times. This chain joins TRBV12-3 or TRBV12-4 and TRBJ1-6, with 10 bases matching TRBD1. The length of the CDR3 is 14 residues. V gave up 8 bases and J gave up 6 bases; unmatched junction bases: 4. CDR3 in DNA: TGTGCCAGCCGACAGGGGGCAAGTAATTCACCCCTCCACTTT. This codes for CASRQGASNSPLHF.

This rearrangement joins TRBV20-1 to TRBJ2-4; 7 bases match TRBD2. This CDR3 has 13 residues. Per the germline V gene, CDR1 is DFQATT and CDR2 is SNEGSKA (reference sequence). With V trimmed by 4 bases and J by 8 bases, 8 bases remained unmatched. Here the CDR3 DNA reads TGCAGTGCTATTTCGGGACGGGGGGACATTCAGTACTTC. This sequence encodes CSAISGRGDIQYF.

The V call is TRBV2, the J call TRBJ1-2; 7 bases map to TRBD1. The junction had 16 bases not matched to a gene; V was cut back by 7 bases and J by 8 bases. From germline, CDR1 is SNHLY and CDR2 FYNNEI. CDR3 length: 15 amino acids. CDR3 in amino acids: CASTNRRDSPVGYTF. The CDR3 region has the DNA TGTGCCAGCACCAATCGTCGGGACAGCCCAGTGGGCTACACCTTC. The variable domain in full, with the rest retrieved from reference TRBV2 and TRBJ1-2, is EPEVTQTPSHQVTQMGQEVILRCVPISNHLYFYWYRQILGQKVEFLVSFYNNEISEKSEIFDDQFSVERPDGSNFTLKIRSTKLEDSAMYFCASTNRRDSPVGYTFGSGTRLTVV.

This clonotype came up a few times. In nucleotides, the CDR3 is TGCAGCGCCCGAAGAGAGCGCGAGCAGTACTTC. This codes for CSARREREQYF. J is TRBJ2-7 and V is TRBV29-1; D gene ambiguous. This CDR3 has 11 residues. The germline gives CDR1 SQVTM, CDR2 ANQGSEA. V dropped 7 bases and J dropped 6 bases, with 13 bases sitting between them.

The rearrangement uses TRBV6-1 and TRBJ2-1, with D possibly being TRBD2 (6 bases). The CDR3 has 15 amino acids. V was clipped by 3 bases and J by 4 bases, with 13 bases between them. Germline-derived CDR1 and CDR2 are MNHNS and SASEGT. The CDR3 DNA is TGTGCCAGCAGTGATAGTTTAGCGGAGTACAATGAGCAGTTCTTC. As protein: CASSDSLAEYNEQFF.

V and J are TRBV2 and TRBJ1-5, with 9 positions matching TRBD1. The CDR3 consists of 15 residues. J lost 5 bases, V lost 6 bases, and 8 bases had no gene match. CDR1 SNHLY and CDR2 FYNNEI come from the germline V gene. The CDR3 DNA follows: TGTGCCAGCAGCCTACAGGGGGCAGCGGATCAGCCCCAGCATTTT. Amino acid sequence: CASSLQGAADQPQHF.

This clonotype was found many times. The CDR3 nucleotides read TGTGCCAGCAGTTTAATGGCCAGGGGTCCGCTTAACTATGGCTACACCTTC. This codes for CASSLMARGPLNYGYTF. This chain joins TRBV12-3 or TRBV12-4 and TRBJ1-2; a possible D gene is TRBD1 (6 bases). The CDR3 extends over 17 amino acids. Trimming left V 2 bases short and J 1 base short, with 17 bases between.

This rearrangement joins TRBV6-1 to TRBJ1-1; 9 bases are a match to TRBD1. V gave up 6 bases and J gave up 1 base; unmatched junction bases: 3. CDR1 is MNHNS and CDR2 is SASEGT in the germline V gene. The CDR3 runs to 14 residues. This CDR3 reads CASRGDRANTEAFF. In DNA form, the CDR3 reads TGTGCCAGCAGGGGGGACAGGGCGAACACTGAAGCTTTCTTT.

This clonotype was detected only a few times. The CDR3 sequence is CASSQRKSPTEAFF. CDR3 DNA sequence: TGTGCCAGCAGCCAGAGAAAGAGCCCCACTGAAGCTTTCTTT. The chain couples TRBV4-2 to TRBJ1-1, with D uncertain. Germline CDR1 and CDR2: LGHNA and YNFKEQ. The V end was cut by 3 bases, the J end by 4 bases, with 12 bases between. CDR3 length: 14 residues.

The chain has TRBV19 and TRBJ2-7; no reliable D call. V dropped 7 bases and J dropped 2 bases, with 9 bases sitting between them. Germline V CDR1 and CDR2: LNHDA, SQIVND (reference sequence). CDR3 length equals 12 residues. The CDR3 loop reads CASTPEPYEQYF. The CDR3 coding sequence is TGTGCCAGTACCCCAGAACCCTACGAGCAGTACTTC.

This clonotype showed up just a few times. The rearrangement joins TRBV5-1 to TRBJ1-5, with D possibly matching TRBD1 (5 bases). CDR1 SGHRS and CDR2 YFSETQ come from the germline V gene. The germline V and J ends were trimmed by 4 bases and 1 base, with 12 bases remaining between them. CDR3 size: 15 residues. The CDR3 reads CASSPGGTSNQPQHF. The CDR3 nucleotides read TGCGCCAGCAGCCCTGGGGGAACGAGCAATCAGCCCCAGCATTTT.

The V and J genes are TRBV11-3 and TRBJ2-7; D gene ambiguous. This CDR3 has 13 amino acids. The germline gives CDR1 SGHNT, CDR2 YENEEA. V was shortened by 0 bases and J by 6 bases, with 9 bases between the two germline ends. The CDR3: CASSLDPIGEQYF. The CDR3 DNA follows: TGTGCCAGCAGCTTAGACCCTATCGGCGAGCAGTACTTC.

The gene calls are TRBV7-2 and TRBJ2-1, with D uncertain. This CDR3 is built from 13 residues. V lost 5 bases to trimming and J lost 5 bases, with 10 bases between them. From germline, CDR1 is SGHTA and CDR2 FQGNSA. CDR3 sequence reads: CASSLLVDNEQFF. Here the CDR3 DNA reads TGTGCCAGCAGCCTACTCGTTGACAATGAGCAGTTCTTC.

This clonotype has just a few counts. This rearrangement joins TRBV7-2 to TRBJ2-1; D could derive from TRBD1 or TRBD2 (5 bases each). From germline, CDR1 is SGHTA and CDR2 FQGNSA. This CDR3 spans 17 amino acids. The ends were cut back, 2 bases at V and 10 bases at J, with 24 bases in the middle. The CDR3 nucleotides read TGTGCCAGCAGCTTAACATCTGGGACCTACATAACGGGGGAGCAGTTCTTC. This translates into CASSLTSGTYITGEQFF.

V gene TRBV5-1 combines with J gene TRBJ2-3; D is unclear. This CDR3 has 16 amino acids. V was clipped by 5 bases and J by 2 bases, with 18 bases between them. Germline V CDR1 and CDR2: SGHRS, YFSETQ. CDR3 residues: CASRVGSSKNTDTQYF. CDR3 coding DNA: TGCGCCAGCAGGGTGGGGTCTTCTAAGAACACAGATACGCAGTATTTT.

J is TRBJ1-3 and V is TRBV30, with TRBD1 as a possible D gene (6 bases). The CDR3 spans 11 residues. Trimming took 0 bases from V and 10 from J, leaving 7 bases between them. CDR1 is GTSNPN and CDR2 is SVGIG in the germline V gene (reference sequence). CDR3 in amino acids: CAWSVGGTIYF. CDR3 DNA sequence: TGTGCCTGGAGTGTAGGGGGGACCATATATTTT.

The chain is built from TRBV6-1 and TRBJ1-5; 10 bases agree with TRBD1. Per the germline V gene, CDR1 is MNHNS and CDR2 is SASEGT. The J segment lost 6 bases and the V segment lost 6 bases, leaving 8 bases of the junction unmatched. This CDR3 contains 15 residues. The CDR3 nucleotides read TGTGCCAGCAGGGCAGACAGGGGGCCGGGTCAGCCCCAGCATTTT. It yields the protein CASRADRGPGQPQHF.

A few counts support this clonotype. This CDR3 is CSARGRRNTEAFF. CDR3 nucleotide sequence: TGCAGTGCTAGGGGACGGAGGAACACTGAAGCTTTCTTT. The chain employs TRBV20-1 and TRBJ1-1, with D perhaps matching TRBD1 (5 bases). The germline V gene has CDR1 DFQATT and CDR2 SNEGSKA (reference sequence). V was trimmed by 3 bases and J by 1 base, leaving 9 bases between them. The CDR3 totals 13 residues.

This clonotype was seen more than once but under ten times. The rearrangement joins TRBV9 to TRBJ2-5; D remains unclear. Between the trimmed V and J ends, which lost 4 bases and 1 base, there was a span of 14 bases. The CDR3 sequence is 15 residues long. The germline gives CDR1 SGDLS, CDR2 YYNGEE. CDR3 protein: CASSKAPGSQETQYF. The CDR3, as DNA: TGTGCCAGCAGCAAAGCCCCGGGCTCCCAAGAGACCCAGTACTTC.

This clonotype was counted at least ten times. This rearrangement joins TRBV3-1 to TRBJ1-2; weak D call: TRBD1 (5 bases). Germline assignment: CDR1 LGHDT and CDR2 YNNKEL (reference sequence). Trimming took 1 base from V and 4 from J, leaving 22 bases between them. There are 18 residues in the CDR3. As DNA, the CDR3 is TGTGCCAGCAGCCAAGGGGTGGGAGGCCGGAGCGGGGGCTATGGCTACACCTTC. This codes for CASSQGVGGRSGGYGYTF.

This clonotype was recorded a few times. The chain carries TRBV25-1 and TRBJ1-1; a weak D match, TRBD1 (6 bases). V was pared by 6 bases and J by 6 bases, with 17 bases between. Germline V gene sequence: CDR1 MGHDK, CDR2 SYGVNS. The CDR3 runs 14 residues. The CDR3 here is CASSAGVGGAEAFF. CDR3 coding DNA: TGTGCCAGCAGCGCAGGGGTCGGAGGAGCTGAAGCTTTCTTT.

This clonotype was detected only a few times. V gene TRBV6-1 combines with J gene TRBJ2-7; TRBD1 matches at 9 bases. Germline loops: CDR1 MNHNS, CDR2 SASEGT. Trimming took 5 bases from V and 3 from J; bases not matched to a gene: 5. This CDR3 is 14 amino acids long. The CDR3 protein is CASSRQGGYYEQYF. The CDR3, as DNA: TGTGCCAGCAGTCGACAGGGGGGTTACTACGAGCAGTACTTC.

This clonotype was counted between two and nine times. This chain connects TRBV30 to TRBJ1-2; possible D gene TRBD1, 6 bases. The V gene's germline CDR1 is GTSNPN and CDR2 SVGIG (reference sequence). V was shortened by 7 bases and J by 4 bases, with 22 bases between the two germline ends. There are 15 residues in the CDR3. The CDR3 spells CAYLVGGAPGYGYTF. The CDR3 region has the DNA TGTGCCTACCTGGTGGGGGGCGCCCCGGGCTATGGCTACACCTTC.

This clonotype came up many times. The V and J genes are TRBV4-3 and TRBJ2-3, with TRBD1 identical over 7 bases. V lost 1 base to trimming and J lost 0 bases; unmatched junction nucleotides: 1. This CDR3 region has 15 residues. Germline CDR1 is LGHNA and CDR2 is YSLEER. The CDR3 loop reads CASSQGGQSTDTQYF. The CDR3 coding sequence is TGCGCCAGCAGCCAAGGGGGACAGAGCACAGATACGCAGTATTTT.

This clonotype has only one observation. The V call is TRBV7-3, the J call TRBJ2-1; 9 nucleotides align to TRBD2. The V and J ends lost 1 base and 10 bases, in that order; junction bases with no gene match: 8. This CDR3 contains 15 residues. The germline V gene has CDR1 SGHTA and CDR2 FQGTGA. CDR3 amino acids: CASSLNSGGKGEQFF. The CDR3 DNA reads as TGTGCCAGCAGCTTAAATAGCGGGGGCAAAGGGGAGCAGTTCTTC.

CDR3 coding DNA: TGTGCCAGCTCACCCAAAGGGGCGAACACAGATACGCAGTATTTT. It is translated as CASSPKGANTDTQYF. V and J are TRBV18 and TRBJ2-3, with D perhaps TRBD1 (5 bases). This CDR3 spans 15 amino acids. Trimming removed 3 bases from V and 2 bases from J, with 12 bases in between. CDR1 and CDR2 (germline): KGHSH, LQKENI. Based on the CDR3 plus reference TRBV18 and TRBJ2-3, the full variable domain is NAGVMQNPRHLVRRRGQEARLRCSPMKGHSHVYWYRQLPEEGLKFMVYLQKENIIDESGMPKERFSAEFPKEGPSILRIQQVVRGDSAAYFCASSPKGANTDTQYFGPGTRLTVL.

In nucleotides, the CDR3 is TGTGCCAGCAGTAGGCGCGGGACTAGCGACACCGGGGAGCTGTTTTTT. Protein sequence: CASSRRGTSDTGELFF. The chain has TRBV2 and TRBJ2-2; 10 bases align to TRBD2. Germline V gives CDR1 SNHLY, CDR2 FYNNEI. The CDR3 contains 16 residues. V dropped 5 bases and J dropped 3; count of bases not matched to a gene: 6.

V is TRBV4-3 and J is TRBJ2-1, with TRBD2 identical over 12 bases. CDR3 length equals 15 residues. Germline lookup yields CDR1 LGHNA and CDR2 YSLEER. V lost 8 bases to trimming and J lost 5 bases; unmatched junction nucleotides: 7. CDR3 nucleotides: TGCGCCAGCCCCGACCGGACTAGCGGGAACAATGAGCAGTTCTTC. Its protein is CASPDRTSGNNEQFF.